A single sample gave rise to the 31 T cell receptor beta chains below, sequenced in a study of cytomegalovirus exposure and HLA in healthy donors. The table came from immunoSEQ multiplex PCR; TCRdb's copy has only in-frame clones and leaves some out. The table has roughly 68,000 clones, approximately 90% seen once. Material: PBMCs. The receptors were gathered from a woman in her late teens or twenties in good health and CMV-seronegative.

The CDR3 reads CASSLVWTGGYEQYF. The DNA of the CDR3 is TGTGCCAGCAGCTTAGTATGGACAGGGGGCTACGAGCAGTACTTC. The rearrangement joins TRBV7-8 to TRBJ2-7, with 10 positions matching TRBD1. Germline CDR1 is SGHVS and CDR2 is FQNEAQ. V shed 1 base and J 3 bases; nucleotides not matched to a gene: 3. The CDR3 has 15 residues.

The table lists this clone with a count of one. V is TRBV12-1 and J is TRBJ1-5. TRBV12-1 constitutes a pseudogene. The CDR3 runs to 19 residues. CDR3 DNA: TGTGCCAGCAGCTTTGCGGGTTTTCGGTGCTGGGGAGGCAATCAGCCCCAGCATTTT. Its translation: CASSFAGFRCWGGNQPQHF.

The chain joins TRBV7-9 to TRBJ1-5; D is perhaps TRBD1 (5 bases). Germline-derived CDR1 and CDR2 are SEHNR and FQNEAQ (reference sequence). Trimming took off 4 bases at V and 3 bases at J, with 10 bases between the two ends. This CDR3 contains 14 residues. The DNA for the CDR3 is TGTGCCAGCAGCTCGGGACTCTACAATCAGCCCCAGCATTTT. It codes for CASSSGLYNQPQHF. The variable domain in full, completed from reference TRBV7-9 and TRBJ1-5, reads DTGVSQNPRHKITKRGQNVTFRCDPISEHNRLYWYRQTLGQGPEFLTYFQNEAQLEKSRLLSDRFSAERPKGSFSTLEIQRTEQGDSAMYLCASSSGLYNQPQHFGDGTRLSIL.

The chain joins TRBV19 to TRBJ1-1; D uncertain. The CDR3 totals 14 residues. Germline V gene lookup returns CDR1 LNHDA and CDR2 SQIVND (reference sequence). Trimming removed 3 bases at V and 1 base at J, with 9 bases between. CDR3 region: CASSIWPRNTEAFF. The DNA of the CDR3 is TGTGCCAGTAGTATTTGGCCAAGGAACACTGAAGCTTTCTTT. Together with reference TRBV19 and TRBJ1-1, the CDR3 gives the full variable domain: DGGITQSPKYLFRKEGQNVTLSCEQNLNHDAMYWYRQDPGQGLRLIYYSQIVNDFQKGDIAEGYSVSREKKESFPLTVTSAQKNPTAFYLCASSIWPRNTEAFFGQGTRLTVV.

The chain links TRBV7-3 to TRBJ2-1, with 7 nucleotides matching TRBD1. Germline values: CDR1 SGHTA, CDR2 FQGTGA. This CDR3 spans 16 amino acids. Trimming at V came to 4 bases and at J to 0 bases, leaving 6 bases not matched to a gene. The CDR3 loop is CASSSTRDSSYNEQFF. The CDR3, as DNA: TGTGCCAGCAGCTCGACCCGGGACAGCTCCTACAATGAGCAGTTCTTC. The full variable domain, its missing parts supplied by reference TRBV7-3 and TRBJ2-1, is GAGVSQTPSNKVTEKGKYVELRCDPISGHTALYWYRQSLGQGPEFLIYFQGTGAADDSGLPNDRFFAVRPEGSVSTLKIQRTERGDSAVYLCASSSTRDSSYNEQFFGPGTRLTVL.

The rearrangement uses TRBV2 and TRBJ2-5; tentatively, D is TRBD2 (6 bases). Trimming stripped 4 bases from V and 5 bases from J, with 17 bases between. The CDR3 contains 15 residues. Germline CDR1 is SNHLY and CDR2 is FYNNEI. The CDR3 sequence: CASSVEGAGGETQYF. The CDR3 nucleotides are TGTGCCAGCAGTGTGGAGGGTGCTGGTGGTGAGACCCAGTACTTC.

This chain uses TRBV7-2 with TRBJ2-6, with a tentative D call TRBD1 (5 bases). Germline values: CDR1 SGHTA, CDR2 FQGNSA. The germline V and J ends were trimmed by 5 bases and 0 bases, with 17 bases remaining between them. CDR3 length: 18 amino acids. The CDR3 is CASSRADRRSSGANVLTF. As DNA, the CDR3 is TGTGCCAGCAGCCGAGCCGACAGACGTAGCTCTGGGGCCAACGTCCTGACTTTC.

The rearrangement links TRBV4-2 to TRBJ2-1; no definite D call. V lost 0 bases and J lost 11, with 14 bases in between. Germline V CDR1 and CDR2: LGHNA, YNFKEQ. The CDR3 runs to 14 residues. The CDR3 loop is CASSQDHRGAQQFF. CDR3 sequence (DNA): TGTGCCAGCAGCCAAGATCACCGCGGCGCGCAGCAGTTCTTC.

The chain links TRBV7-9 to TRBJ1-2, with TRBD1 matching over 7 bases. CDR3 length equals 13 residues. J gave up 8 bases and V 3 bases, and 6 bases lay outside the gene matches. CDR1 and CDR2 (germline): SEHNR, FQNEAQ (reference sequence). The CDR3 DNA reads as TGTGCCAGCAGCTTCGAACCGGGACAGGGCTACACCTTC. This sequence encodes CASSFEPGQGYTF. The variable domain in full, completed from reference TRBV7-9 and TRBJ1-2, reads DTGVSQNPRHKITKRGQNVTFRCDPISEHNRLYWYRQTLGQGPEFLTYFQNEAQLEKSRLLSDRFSAERPKGSFSTLEIQRTEQGDSAMYLCASSFEPGQGYTFGSGTRLTVV.

The chain links TRBV7-9 to TRBJ1-2; 9 bases are shared with TRBD1. The junction had 4 bases not matched to a gene; V was cut back by 1 base and J by 7 bases. CDR1 and CDR2 from the germline V gene are SEHNR and FQNEAQ (reference sequence). The CDR3 loop spans 14 amino acids. In DNA form, the CDR3 reads TGTGCCAGCAGCTTAGGGGGGACAGGGTTTGGCTACACCTTC. Its translation is CASSLGGTGFGYTF.

The chain couples TRBV28 to TRBJ2-7, with no clear D. Trimming removed 8 bases at V and 7 bases at J, with 15 bases between. The CDR3 spans 12 residues. CDR1 and CDR2 (germline): MDHEN, SYDVKM. CDR3 sequence: CASRTPPGEQYF. The CDR3 DNA is TGTGCCAGCCGAACCCCCCCCGGGGAGCAGTACTTC.

The V gene is TRBV30, the J gene TRBJ1-2; 7 nucleotides align to TRBD1. The CDR3 is 11 amino acids. Germline CDR1 GTSNPN, CDR2 SVGIG (reference sequence). Trimming removed 5 bases from V and 4 bases from J; junction bases left unmatched: 1. The CDR3 nucleotides read TGTGCCTGGGGGACAGCCTATGGCTACACCTTC. It yields the protein CAWGTAYGYTF.

The chain combines TRBV6-5 with TRBJ1-3; TRBD1 is a possible D gene (5 bases). This CDR3 comprises 14 residues. V shed 7 bases and J shed 0 bases, with 10 bases lying between them. Germline CDR1 and CDR2: MNHEY and SVGAGI. The CDR3 DNA is TGTGCCAGCATTGACAGAAACTCTGGAAACACCATATATTTT. This sequence encodes CASIDRNSGNTIYF.

This rearrangement joins TRBV21-1 to TRBJ2-7; the table's D call, TRBD2, was not checked against the DNA. TRBV21-1 is an annotated pseudogene. The CDR3 has 16 amino acids. The CDR3 nucleotides read TGTGCCAGCAGCAAATGGCTAGGGACTAAGGATTACGAGCAGTACTTC. Its translation is CASSKWLGTKDYEQYF.

The rearrangement joins TRBV6-4 to TRBJ2-3; 9 bases line up with TRBD2. Germline V lookup: CDR1 MRHNA, CDR2 SNTAGT. The length of the CDR3 is 15 residues. Trimming removed 3 bases from V and 5 bases from J; junction bases left unmatched: 6. The CDR3: CASSEVAGALDTQYF. The CDR3 nucleotides read TGTGCCAGCAGTGAAGTAGCGGGAGCCCTAGATACGCAGTATTTT.

This chain links TRBV5-1 with TRBJ1-1; tentatively, D is TRBD1 (6 bases). Trimming took off 4 bases at V and 5 bases at J, with 12 bases between the two ends. Germline V gene sequence: CDR1 SGHRS, CDR2 YFSETQ. The CDR3 loop spans 13 amino acids. The DNA of the CDR3 is TGCGCCAGCAGCGGGGGCGGGGGGACTGAAGCTTTCTTT. This sequence encodes CASSGGGGTEAFF.

A few counts support this clone. The chain recombines TRBV2 with TRBJ1-5, with D hard to call. Trimming cost V 3 bases and J 7 bases, with 10 bases left between them. Per germline, CDR1 SNHLY and CDR2 FYNNEI. The CDR3 loop spans 13 amino acids. The CDR3: CASSDGGGQPQHF. CDR3 bases: TGTGCCAGCAGTGATGGCGGCGGGCAGCCCCAGCATTTT.

This clone was observed a few times. The chain uses TRBV14 and TRBJ1-2, with no clear D. Germline lookup yields CDR1 SGHDN and CDR2 FVKESK. V lost 0 bases, J lost 8 bases, and 13 bases lay in between. The length of the CDR3 is 14 residues. The CDR3: CASSQDKGREGYTF. The CDR3 DNA sequence: TGTGCCAGCAGCCAAGATAAAGGGCGGGAGGGCTACACCTTC.

The chain uses TRBV19 and TRBJ2-5, with D perhaps TRBD2 (5 bases). Germline assignment: CDR1 LNHDA and CDR2 SQIVND (reference sequence). Deletions cut 2 bases from V and 5 bases from J, with 12 bases between. The CDR3 covers 14 residues. Here the CDR3 reads CASSINGREETQYF. The CDR3 region has the DNA TGTGCCAGTAGTATAAACGGAAGGGAGGAGACCCAGTACTTC.

The chain joins TRBV29-1 to TRBJ2-2; D unclear. The CDR3 runs 10 residues. Between the trimmed V and J ends, which lost 3 bases and 7 bases, there was a span of 3 bases. CDR1 and CDR2 from the germline V gene are SQVTM and ANQGSEA. CDR3 residues: CSVDSGELFF. In DNA form, the CDR3 reads TGCAGCGTTGACAGCGGGGAGCTGTTTTTT.

The chain employs TRBV7-2 and TRBJ2-7; D possibly corresponds to TRBD2 (5 bases). V dropped 1 base and J dropped 0 bases, with 16 bases sitting between them. Germline V gene data show CDR1 as SGHTA and CDR2 as FQGNSA. CDR3 size: 17 residues. CDR3 sequence: CASSLVVTAASSYEQYF. The CDR3 DNA reads TGTGCCAGCAGCTTAGTAGTTACAGCGGCCAGCTCCTACGAGCAGTACTTC.

This chain joins TRBV7-9 and TRBJ2-1; 7 positions match TRBD2. V lost 3 bases to trimming and J lost 7 bases; unmatched junction nucleotides: 6. The CDR3 is 14 amino acids. Germline V gene sequence: CDR1 SEHNR, CDR2 FQNEAQ (reference sequence). CDR3: CASSFSGIKNEQFF. CDR3 DNA: TGTGCCAGCAGCTTCAGCGGGATTAAGAATGAGCAGTTCTTC. Full variable domain (outside the CDR3, taken from reference TRBV7-9 and TRBJ2-1): DTGVSQNPRHKITKRGQNVTFRCDPISEHNRLYWYRQTLGQGPEFLTYFQNEAQLEKSRLLSDRFSAERPKGSFSTLEIQRTEQGDSAMYLCASSFSGIKNEQFFGPGTRLTVL.

The chain carries TRBV10-1 and TRBJ2-3; 10 bases line up with TRBD2. The germline gives CDR1 WNHNN, CDR2 SYGVQD (reference sequence). The CDR3 is 16 residues long. V was clipped by 4 bases and J by 6 bases; unmatched bases: 10. The CDR3 DNA is TGCGCCAGCAGTGGAGGAGAGACTAGCGGGTGGGATACGCAGTATTTT. Translating gives CASSGGETSGWDTQYF.

The chain is built from TRBV10-2 and TRBJ1-5; maybe TRBD1 (6 bases). V was shortened by 6 bases and J by 1 base, with 10 bases between the two germline ends. The V gene's germline CDR1 is WSHSY and CDR2 SAAADI. The CDR3 totals 14 residues. CDR3 in amino acids: CASRLGASNQPQHF. The CDR3 DNA is TGCGCCAGCAGGTTGGGGGCGAGCAATCAGCCCCAGCATTTT.

V is TRBV27 and J is TRBJ2-2; D is ambiguous. The CDR3 runs 18 residues. CDR1 is MNHEY, CDR2 SMNVEV, per germline (reference sequence). V was cut by 3 bases and J by 2 bases, with 19 bases left in between. The CDR3 loop is CASSLVWAPFINTGELFF. The CDR3 nucleotides read TGTGCCAGCAGTTTGGTATGGGCTCCTTTTATAAACACCGGGGAGCTGTTTTTT.

The V gene is TRBV4-2, the J gene TRBJ2-1; maybe TRBD2 (5 bases). The CDR3 extends over 15 amino acids. Germline CDR1 and CDR2: LGHNA and YNFKEQ. With 1 base removed from V and 4 bases from J, the gap between germline ends came to 11 bases. DNA of the CDR3: TGTGCCAGCAGCCAAGCGGCGGGCGAATACAATGAGCAGTTCTTC. It codes for CASSQAAGEYNEQFF.

The genes are TRBV6-1 and TRBJ2-7, with 9 bases lining up with TRBD2. The CDR3 is made up of 14 amino acids. With 6 bases clipped from V and 4 bases from J, the junction kept 7 bases outside the gene matches. Germline V lookup: CDR1 MNHNS, CDR2 SASEGT. The CDR3 sequence: CASSHSGSGYEQYF. As DNA, the CDR3 is TGTGCCAGCAGCCATAGCGGGAGTGGGTACGAGCAGTACTTC.

The chain links TRBV7-2 to TRBJ2-3; D perhaps matches TRBD1 (6 bases). The germline CDR1 and CDR2 sequences are SGHTA and FQGNSA. The length of the CDR3 is 14 residues. The V gene lost 2 bases and the J gene lost 3 bases, with 9 bases spanning the gap. CDR3: CASSLTGSTDTQYF. The CDR3, as DNA: TGTGCCAGCAGCTTAACAGGGTCTACAGATACGCAGTATTTT.

The CDR3 protein is CASSLPRPGSGYTF. In nucleotides, the CDR3 is TGTGCCAGCAGTTTACCCCGGCCGGGGAGTGGCTACACCTTC. This chain links TRBV28 with TRBJ1-2, with D unclear. Germline V gene sequence: CDR1 MDHEN, CDR2 SYDVKM. Trimming shortened V by 2 bases and J by 7 bases, and 14 bases separated the two germline ends. The CDR3 consists of 14 residues.

This clone has just one count. The genes are TRBV6-5 and TRBJ2-7; TRBD2 might be the D (5 bases). The CDR3 loop spans 13 amino acids. The germline V gene has CDR1 MNHEY and CDR2 SVGAGI. V was cut by 7 bases and J by 2 bases, with 12 bases left in between. The CDR3 bases are TGTGCCAGCACCCCAGCCGGGACCTACGAGCAGTACTTC. Amino acids: CASTPAGTYEQYF.

This sequence joins TRBV20-1 and TRBJ2-1, with a tentative D call TRBD2 (6 bases). The CDR3 extends over 11 amino acids. Trimming pared 3 bases from V and 15 bases from J, leaving 15 bases between. Germline V lookup: CDR1 DFQATT, CDR2 SNEGSKA (reference sequence). The CDR3 DNA follows: TGCAGTGCTAGTTTCGCGGGACCTCGGTTCTTC. Protein sequence: CSASFAGPRFF.